A selection of T cell receptor beta chains follows, all from one sample in a study of technical replicates of blood from a handful of donors. Clones were read by immunoSEQ multiplex PCR, and TCRdb kept only the in-frame ones, dropping some. The sample consists of 75,000 to 95,000 clones, approximately 90% of them appearing once. The sample was T cells isolated from PBMCs. These receptors all come from a human donor in good health. Each CDR3 is given with its conserved first and last residue.

j_call | v_call | cdr3_aa
TRBJ1-1 | TRBV5-1 | CASSLSAGTGNTEAFF
TRBJ2-5 | TRBV12-5 | CASGLSFVVAGGRETQYF
TRBJ2-7 | TRBV10-1 | CASSGGDEQYF
TRBJ2-3 | TRBV5-5 | CASSFPRGDLTDTQYF
TRBJ2-1 | TRBV4-1 | CASSRNQDRNEQFF
TRBJ2-2 | TRBV5-4 | CASSLEPGQLNTGELFF
TRBJ2-7 | TRBV5-1 | CASRLDRAYEQYF
TRBJ2-1 | TRBV5-1 | CASSLAGKREGPNEQFF
TRBJ2-3 | TRBV7-9 | CASSSWGGSTDTQYF
TRBJ2-6 | TRBV2 | CASSDGGGYDLTF
TRBJ1-4 | TRBV19 | CASRTNREGAREKLFF
TRBJ2-7 | TRBV2 | CASSHVTDPYEQYF
TRBJ1-2 | TRBV27 | CASSSAVTGDYGYTF
TRBJ2-7 | TRBV5-6 | CASSPPERGYLISYEQYF
TRBJ2-7 | TRBV6-5 | CASSYSTGLYEQYF
TRBJ2-2 | TRBV6-1 | CASSGDSSPGELFF
TRBJ2-1 | TRBV4-1 | CASSQHRVLSYNEQFF
TRBJ2-1 | TRBV11-2 | CASSLEYVNEQFF
TRBJ2-3 | TRBV2 | CASRQGPSTDTQYF
TRBJ2-3 | TRBV5-4 | CASSISGGRTDTQYF
TRBJ1-1 | TRBV6-5 | CASTKPPDSEAFF
TRBJ1-1 | TRBV18 | CASSLGQGYTEAFF
TRBJ1-1 | TRBV6-5 | CASSYLGGDTEAFF
TRBJ2-7 | TRBV2 | CASRLAKSSYEQYF
TRBJ2-1 | TRBV12-5 | CASGLVHGRDYNEQFF
TRBJ1-1 | TRBV19 | CASMSGRENTEAFF
TRBJ2-1 | TRBV5-6 | CASSLGTPSEQFF
TRBJ2-1 | TRBV4-1 | CASSVTTRGHNEQFF
TRBJ1-5 | TRBV4-1 | CASTQTTGLNQPQHF
TRBJ2-7 | TRBV19 | CASSARSYEQYF
TRBJ1-4 | TRBV28 | CASSWTGQGDSTNEKLFF